This T cell receptor (beta chain) was documented in a study of T cell repertoires in cytomegalovirus infection. As for the study in general: Signatures in public TCR beta sequences pointed to both CMV infection and matching HLA type. Study-level findings and limits: Across the ex vivo response, the dominant clonotypes were HLA-C-restricted CMV-specific TCR beta clonotypes.

There are a few counts of this clonotype. Its matching antigen is unknown. TCRdb redid the calling of the reads with MiXCR, one entry per CDR3 protein. The sample yields some 700,000 distinct CDR3 sequences, roughly 30% seen once. Germline V gene data show CDR1 as SGHVS and CDR2 as FNYEAQ. With 0 bases removed from V and 1 base from J, the gap between germline ends came to 6 bases. The CDR3 extends over 14 amino acids. The sequence was obtained from a human donor in good health (CMV status not recorded). Some clones in this sample may be carry-over from other donors' samples. The chain has TRBV7-6 and TRBJ1-1; D remains unclear. Sequences were derived from cultured PBMCs, sampled from culture after CMV antigen stimulation. CDR3 region: CASSLAGWNTEAFF. As DNA, the CDR3 is TGTGCCAGCAGCTTAGCCGGGTGGAACACTGAAGCTTTCTTT.